The rows below give T cell receptor beta chains drawn from one sample of a study of control samples from healthy donors and cancer patients. Using immunoSEQ multiplex PCR, the repertoire was profiled, and TCRdb retains in-frame clones only, with some absent. The top ten hold about 1.5% of the sample, which has 25,000 to 35,000 clones, about 87% seen once. Input material: PBMCs. The receptors originated from a woman aged 40 to 50 with lung cancer. Each CDR3 is given with its conserved first and last residue. Each record gives: CDR3 protein, CDR3 DNA, J gene, V gene, D gene, clone size. D genes are given only for firm matches. Size is stated for part of the rows, as once, few or many counts, or as a class when the clone is expanded.

CDR3aa: CASINNRGAGEKLFF
CDR3nt: TGTGCCAGTATCAATAACAGGGGCGCAGGTGAAAAACTGTTTTTT
j_gene: TRBJ1-4
v_gene: TRBV19
d_gene: TRBD1
abundance: NA

CDR3aa: CASSLEQRNTEAFF
CDR3nt: TGTGCCAGCAGCTTAGAACAGAGGAACACTGAAGCTTTCTTT
j_gene: TRBJ1-1
v_gene: TRBV7-2
d_gene: NA
abundance: NA

CDR3aa: CASSVGGTEAFF
CDR3nt: TGTGCCAGCAGTGTAGGGGGCACTGAAGCTTTCTTT
j_gene: TRBJ1-1
v_gene: TRBV2
d_gene: NA
abundance: NA

CDR3aa: CATAGDSNEQFF
CDR3nt: TGTGCCACAGCCGGGGATTCCAATGAGCAGTTCTTC
j_gene: TRBJ2-1
v_gene: TRBV24-1
d_gene: NA
abundance: NA

CDR3aa: CASSFWDRGGTNYGYTF
CDR3nt: TGTGCCAGCAGCTTTTGGGACAGGGGCGGAACTAACTATGGCTACACCTTC
j_gene: TRBJ1-2
v_gene: TRBV7-8
d_gene: TRBD1
abundance: NA

CDR3aa: CASSEVGPRGGKAQPQHF
CDR3nt: TGTGCCAGCAGTGAAGTCGGGCCCCGGGGCGGTAAGGCTCAGCCCCAGCATTTT
j_gene: TRBJ1-5
v_gene: TRBV2
d_gene: NA
abundance: NA

CDR3aa: CATSRKGEGQMNTEAFF
CDR3nt: TGTGCCACCAGCCGAAAGGGGGAGGGACAAATGAACACTGAAGCTTTCTTT
j_gene: TRBJ1-1
v_gene: TRBV15
d_gene: NA
abundance: NA

CDR3aa: CASSPGLATGQETQYF
CDR3nt: TGTGCCAGCAGCCCCGGACTAGCGACCGGCCAAGAGACCCAGTACTTC
j_gene: TRBJ2-5
v_gene: TRBV7-2
d_gene: TRBD2
abundance: NA

CDR3aa: CASSLWADPYEQYF
CDR3nt: TGTGCCAGCAGTTTATGGGCGGACCCCTACGAGCAGTACTTC
j_gene: TRBJ2-7
v_gene: TRBV28
d_gene: NA
abundance: NA

CDR3aa: CASSVGNRDSVYGYTF
CDR3nt: TGTGCCAGCAGCGTCGGTAACCGGGACAGTGTTTATGGCTACACCTTC
j_gene: TRBJ1-2
v_gene: TRBV9
d_gene: TRBD1
abundance: NA

CDR3aa: CASSRRPTIYF
CDR3nt: TGTGCCAGTAGCCGACGCCCCACCATATATTTT
j_gene: TRBJ1-3
v_gene: TRBV19
d_gene: NA
abundance: NA

CDR3aa: CASNTGALGRTQYF
CDR3nt: TGTGCCAGCAATACAGGGGCCCTGGGTCGGACCCAGTACTTC
j_gene: TRBJ2-5
v_gene: TRBV28
d_gene: TRBD1
abundance: once

CDR3aa: CASSAPNDNSPLHF
CDR3nt: TGTGCCAGTAGTGCCCCAAACGATAATTCACCCCTCCACTTT
j_gene: TRBJ1-6
v_gene: TRBV19
d_gene: NA
abundance: NA

CDR3aa: CASSMRGPNTGELFF
CDR3nt: TGTGCCAGTAGTATGCGAGGACCGAACACCGGGGAGCTGTTTTTT
j_gene: TRBJ2-2
v_gene: TRBV19
d_gene: NA
abundance: NA

CDR3aa: CASTADRANTEAFF
CDR3nt: TGTGCCAGCACCGCGGACAGGGCGAACACTGAAGCTTTCTTT
j_gene: TRBJ1-1
v_gene: TRBV2
d_gene: TRBD1
abundance: NA

CDR3aa: CASSLVVREYAMGVPFATQYF
CDR3nt: TGCGCCAGCAGCTTGGTCGTTAGAGAATACGCGATGGGGGTACCCTTCGCGACCCAGTACTTC
j_gene: TRBJ2-5
v_gene: TRBV5-1
d_gene: NA
abundance: NA

CDR3aa: CASSSRWGGLYSNQPQHF
CDR3nt: TGTGCCAGCAGCTCTAGATGGGGGGGATTATATAGCAATCAGCCCCAGCATTTT
j_gene: TRBJ1-5
v_gene: TRBV7-3
d_gene: NA
abundance: NA

CDR3aa: CASSPGGFNQPQHF
CDR3nt: TGTGCCAGCTCCCCAGGGGGGTTTAATCAGCCCCAGCATTTT
j_gene: TRBJ1-5
v_gene: TRBV2
d_gene: TRBD1
abundance: few

CDR3aa: CAWSITPYRVPDTQYF
CDR3nt: TGTGCCTGGAGCATCACCCCGTACAGGGTCCCAGATACGCAGTATTTT
j_gene: TRBJ2-3
v_gene: TRBV30
d_gene: NA
abundance: NA

CDR3aa: CASRALASGMNTEAFF
CDR3nt: TGTGCCAGCAGAGCCCTTGCCTCGGGAATGAACACTGAAGCTTTCTTT
j_gene: TRBJ1-1
v_gene: TRBV25-1
d_gene: NA
abundance: NA

CDR3aa: CAWSVLAGANQPQHF
CDR3nt: TGTGCCTGGAGTGTACTGGCAGGGGCGAATCAGCCCCAGCATTTT
j_gene: TRBJ1-5
v_gene: TRBV30
d_gene: NA
abundance: NA

CDR3aa: CATSRADQVGPYEQYF
CDR3nt: TGTGCCACCAGCAGAGCTGATCAGGTGGGCCCCTACGAGCAGTACTTC
j_gene: TRBJ2-7
v_gene: TRBV15
d_gene: NA
abundance: NA